The T cell receptor (beta chain) under discussion was sequenced for a study of blood T cell repertoires in COVID-19. At the level of the study: Sites in the United States, Italy and Spain provided acute and convalescent COVID-19 samples. T cells, B-cell-depleted T cells, or PBMCs provided the cDNA or gDNA that served as material.

In the authors' methods: The authors estimated nucleated cell counts from reference gene primer amplification. Sequencing was performed with immunoSEQ multiplex PCR; in TCRdb, only in-frame clones are kept and a portion is missing. V and J calls and clone size follow that table, whereas D and trimming were derived from the DNA. This table holds about 160,000 clones, roughly 80% found once. The specimen sequenced was peripheral blood. The sequence derives from a man aged 55 to 70 with acute or convalescent COVID-19.

The CDR3 bases are TGTGCCAGCAGTGAATATACTAGCGGGGGGGCGCAGTACAATGAGCAGTTCTTC. Its translation: CASSEYTSGGAQYNEQFF. The J gene is TRBJ2-1, the V gene TRBV25-1; the match to TRBD2 covers 13 bases. The CDR3 totals 18 residues. The V gene's germline CDR1 is MGHDK and CDR2 SYGVNS. After removal of 0 bases from V and 4 bases from J, the junction contained 6 bases not matched to a gene.